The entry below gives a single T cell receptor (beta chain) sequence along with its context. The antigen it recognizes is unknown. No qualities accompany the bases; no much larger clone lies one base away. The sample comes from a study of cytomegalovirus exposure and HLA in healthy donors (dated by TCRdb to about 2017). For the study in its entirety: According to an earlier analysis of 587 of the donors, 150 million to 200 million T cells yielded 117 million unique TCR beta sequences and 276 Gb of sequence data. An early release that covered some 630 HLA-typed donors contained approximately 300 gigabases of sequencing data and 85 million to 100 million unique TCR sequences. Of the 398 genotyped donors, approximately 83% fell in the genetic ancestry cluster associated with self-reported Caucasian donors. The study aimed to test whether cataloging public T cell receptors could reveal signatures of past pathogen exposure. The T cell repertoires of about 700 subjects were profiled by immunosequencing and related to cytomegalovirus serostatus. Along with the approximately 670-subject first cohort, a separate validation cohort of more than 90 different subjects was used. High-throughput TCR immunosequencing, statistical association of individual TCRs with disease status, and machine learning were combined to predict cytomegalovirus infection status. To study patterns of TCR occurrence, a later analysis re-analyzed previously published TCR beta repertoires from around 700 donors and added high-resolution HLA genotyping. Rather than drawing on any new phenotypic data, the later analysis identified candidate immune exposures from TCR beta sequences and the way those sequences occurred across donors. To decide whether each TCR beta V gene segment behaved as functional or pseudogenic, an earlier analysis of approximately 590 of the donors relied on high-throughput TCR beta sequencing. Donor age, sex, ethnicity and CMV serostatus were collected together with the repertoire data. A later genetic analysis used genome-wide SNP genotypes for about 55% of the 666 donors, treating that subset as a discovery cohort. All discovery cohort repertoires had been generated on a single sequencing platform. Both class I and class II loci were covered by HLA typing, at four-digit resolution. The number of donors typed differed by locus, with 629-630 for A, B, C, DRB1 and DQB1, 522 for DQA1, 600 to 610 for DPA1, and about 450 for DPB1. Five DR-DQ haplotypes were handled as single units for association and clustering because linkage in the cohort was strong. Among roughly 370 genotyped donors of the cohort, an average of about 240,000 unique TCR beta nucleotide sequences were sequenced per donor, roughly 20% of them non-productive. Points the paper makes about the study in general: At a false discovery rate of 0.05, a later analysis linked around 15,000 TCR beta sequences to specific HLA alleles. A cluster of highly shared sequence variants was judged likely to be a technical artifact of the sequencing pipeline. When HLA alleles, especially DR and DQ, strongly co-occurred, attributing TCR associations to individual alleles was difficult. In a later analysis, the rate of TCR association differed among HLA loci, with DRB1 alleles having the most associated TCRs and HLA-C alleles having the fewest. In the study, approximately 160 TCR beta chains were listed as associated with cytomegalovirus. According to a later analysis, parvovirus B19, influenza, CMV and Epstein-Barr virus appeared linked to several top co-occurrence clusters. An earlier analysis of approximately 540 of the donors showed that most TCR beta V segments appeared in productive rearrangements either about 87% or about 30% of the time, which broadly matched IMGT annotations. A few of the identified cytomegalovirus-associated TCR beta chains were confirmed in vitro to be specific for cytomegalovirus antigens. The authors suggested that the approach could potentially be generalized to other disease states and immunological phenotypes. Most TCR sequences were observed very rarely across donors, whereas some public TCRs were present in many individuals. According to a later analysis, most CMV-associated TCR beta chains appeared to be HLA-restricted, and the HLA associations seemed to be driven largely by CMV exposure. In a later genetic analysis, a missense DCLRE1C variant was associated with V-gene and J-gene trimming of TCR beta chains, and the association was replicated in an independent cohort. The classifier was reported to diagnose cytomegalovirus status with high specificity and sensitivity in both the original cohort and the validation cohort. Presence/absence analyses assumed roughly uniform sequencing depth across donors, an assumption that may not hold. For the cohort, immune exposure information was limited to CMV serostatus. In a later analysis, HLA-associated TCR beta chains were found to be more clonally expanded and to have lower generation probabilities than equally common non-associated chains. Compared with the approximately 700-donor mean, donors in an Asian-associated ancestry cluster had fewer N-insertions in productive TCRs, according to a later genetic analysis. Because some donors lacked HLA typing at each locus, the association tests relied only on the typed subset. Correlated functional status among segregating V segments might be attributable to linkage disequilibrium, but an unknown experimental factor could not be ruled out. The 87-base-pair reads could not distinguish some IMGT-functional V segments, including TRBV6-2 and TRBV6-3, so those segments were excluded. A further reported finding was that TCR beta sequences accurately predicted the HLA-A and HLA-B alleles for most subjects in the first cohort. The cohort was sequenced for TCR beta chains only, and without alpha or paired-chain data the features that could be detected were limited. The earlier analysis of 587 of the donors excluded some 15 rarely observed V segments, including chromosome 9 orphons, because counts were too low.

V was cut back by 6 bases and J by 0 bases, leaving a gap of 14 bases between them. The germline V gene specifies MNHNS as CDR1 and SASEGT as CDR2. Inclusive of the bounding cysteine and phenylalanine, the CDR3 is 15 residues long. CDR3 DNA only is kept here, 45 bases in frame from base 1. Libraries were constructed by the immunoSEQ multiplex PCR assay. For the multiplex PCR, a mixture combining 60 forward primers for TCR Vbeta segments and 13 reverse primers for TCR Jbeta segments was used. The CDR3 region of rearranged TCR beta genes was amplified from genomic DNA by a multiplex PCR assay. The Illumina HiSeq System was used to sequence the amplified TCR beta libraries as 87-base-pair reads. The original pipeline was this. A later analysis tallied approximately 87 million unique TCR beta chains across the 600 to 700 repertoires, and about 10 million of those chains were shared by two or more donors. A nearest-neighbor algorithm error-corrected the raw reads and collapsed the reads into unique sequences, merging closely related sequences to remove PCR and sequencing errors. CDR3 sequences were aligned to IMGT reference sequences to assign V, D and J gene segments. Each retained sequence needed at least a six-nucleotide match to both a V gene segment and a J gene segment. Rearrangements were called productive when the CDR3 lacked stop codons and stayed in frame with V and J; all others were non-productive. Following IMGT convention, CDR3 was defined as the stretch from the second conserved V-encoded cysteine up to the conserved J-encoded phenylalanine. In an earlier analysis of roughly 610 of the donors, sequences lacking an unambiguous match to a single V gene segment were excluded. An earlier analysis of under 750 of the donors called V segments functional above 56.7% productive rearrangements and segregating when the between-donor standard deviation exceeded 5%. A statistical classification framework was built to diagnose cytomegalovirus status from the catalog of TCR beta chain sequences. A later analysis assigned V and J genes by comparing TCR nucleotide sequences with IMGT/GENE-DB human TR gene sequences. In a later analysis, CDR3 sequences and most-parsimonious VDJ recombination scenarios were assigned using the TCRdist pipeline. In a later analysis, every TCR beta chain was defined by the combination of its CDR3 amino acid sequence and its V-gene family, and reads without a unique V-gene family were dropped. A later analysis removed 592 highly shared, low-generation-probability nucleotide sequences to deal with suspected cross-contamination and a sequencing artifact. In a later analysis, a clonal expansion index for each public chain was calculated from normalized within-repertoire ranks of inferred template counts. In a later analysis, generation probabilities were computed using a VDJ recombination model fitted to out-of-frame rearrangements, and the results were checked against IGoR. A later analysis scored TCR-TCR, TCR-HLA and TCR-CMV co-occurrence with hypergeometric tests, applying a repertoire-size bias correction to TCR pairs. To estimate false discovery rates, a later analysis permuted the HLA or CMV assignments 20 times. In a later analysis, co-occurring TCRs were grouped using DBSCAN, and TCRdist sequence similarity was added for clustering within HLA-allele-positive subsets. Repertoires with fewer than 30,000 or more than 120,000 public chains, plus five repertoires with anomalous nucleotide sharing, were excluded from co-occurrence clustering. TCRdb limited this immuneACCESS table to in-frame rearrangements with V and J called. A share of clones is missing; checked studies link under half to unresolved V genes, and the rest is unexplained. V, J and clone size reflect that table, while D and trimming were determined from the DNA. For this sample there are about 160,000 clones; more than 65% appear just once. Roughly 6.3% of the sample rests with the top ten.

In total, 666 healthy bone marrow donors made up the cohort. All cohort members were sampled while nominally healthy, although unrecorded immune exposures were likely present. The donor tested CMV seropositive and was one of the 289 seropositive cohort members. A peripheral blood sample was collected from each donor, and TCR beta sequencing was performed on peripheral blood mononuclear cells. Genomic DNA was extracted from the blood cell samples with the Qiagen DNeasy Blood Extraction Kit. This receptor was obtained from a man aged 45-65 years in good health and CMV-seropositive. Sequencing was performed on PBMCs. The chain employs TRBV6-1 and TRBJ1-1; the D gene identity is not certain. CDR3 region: CASSRGRGMNTEAFF. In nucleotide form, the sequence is TGTGCCAGCAGCCGAGGGCGGGGTATGAACACTGAAGCTTTCTTT.